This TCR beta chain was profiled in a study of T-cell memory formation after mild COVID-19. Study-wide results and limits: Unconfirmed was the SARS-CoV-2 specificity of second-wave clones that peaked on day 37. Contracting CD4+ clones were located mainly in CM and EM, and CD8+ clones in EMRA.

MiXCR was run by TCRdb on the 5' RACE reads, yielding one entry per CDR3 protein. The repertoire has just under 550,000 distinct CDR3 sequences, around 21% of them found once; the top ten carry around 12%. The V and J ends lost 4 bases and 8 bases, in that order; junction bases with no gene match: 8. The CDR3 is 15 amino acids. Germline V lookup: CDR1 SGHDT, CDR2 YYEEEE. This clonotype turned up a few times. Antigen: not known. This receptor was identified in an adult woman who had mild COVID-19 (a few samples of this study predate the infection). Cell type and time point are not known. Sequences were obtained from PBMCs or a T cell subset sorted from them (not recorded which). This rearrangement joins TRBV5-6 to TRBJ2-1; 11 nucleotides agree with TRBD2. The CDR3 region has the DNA TGTGCCAGCAGCGTGTTAGCGGGAGGGCTCCATGAGCAGTTCTTC. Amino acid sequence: CASSVLAGGLHEQFF.